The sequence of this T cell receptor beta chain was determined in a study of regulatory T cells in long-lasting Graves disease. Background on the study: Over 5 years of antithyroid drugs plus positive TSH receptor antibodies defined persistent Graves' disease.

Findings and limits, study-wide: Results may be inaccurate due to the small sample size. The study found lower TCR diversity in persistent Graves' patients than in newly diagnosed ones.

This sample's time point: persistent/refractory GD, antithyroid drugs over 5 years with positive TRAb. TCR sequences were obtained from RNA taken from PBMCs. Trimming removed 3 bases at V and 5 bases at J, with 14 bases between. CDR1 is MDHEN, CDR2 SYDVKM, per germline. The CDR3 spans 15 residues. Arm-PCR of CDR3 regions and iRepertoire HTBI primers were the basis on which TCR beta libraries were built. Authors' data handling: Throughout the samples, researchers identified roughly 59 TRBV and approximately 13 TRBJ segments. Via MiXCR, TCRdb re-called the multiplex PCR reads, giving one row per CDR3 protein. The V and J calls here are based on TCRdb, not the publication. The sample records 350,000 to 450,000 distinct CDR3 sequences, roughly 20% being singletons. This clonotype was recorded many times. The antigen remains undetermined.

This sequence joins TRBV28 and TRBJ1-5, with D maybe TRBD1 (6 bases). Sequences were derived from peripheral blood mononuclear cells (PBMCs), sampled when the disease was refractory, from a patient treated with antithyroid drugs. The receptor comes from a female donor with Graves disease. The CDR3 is CASSFPDRTYQPQHF. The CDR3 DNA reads TGTGCCAGCAGTTTCCCCGACAGGACCTATCAGCCCCAGCATTTT.